This T cell receptor (beta chain) was captured in a study of blood T cell repertoires in COVID-19. Study-level information: PBMCs, B-cell-depleted T cells, or T cells were the source of the cDNA or gDNA that made up the material.

CDR1 LNHNV and CDR2 YYDKDF come from the germline V gene (reference sequence). The CDR3 has 17 residues. V was pared by 0 bases and J by 3 bases, with 9 bases of the junction left unmatched. Only in-frame clones appear in the TCRdb table, and some are missing; sequencing was by immunoSEQ multiplex PCR. The sample has roughly 230,000 clones, about four fifths seen once. This clonotype was sampled from a man in his fifties or sixties with active or convalescent COVID-19. Sequencing input: peripheral blood. The rearrangement uses TRBV15 and TRBJ2-7; 9 nucleotides agree with TRBD1. The CDR3 DNA follows: TGTGCCACCAGCAGAGATTACGGGGACAGGGTTAACTACGAGCAGTACTTC. This gives the protein CATSRDYGDRVNYEQYF. Complete variable domain (other parts from reference TRBV15 and TRBJ2-7): DAMVIQNPRYQVTQFGKPVTLSCSQTLNHNVMYWYQQKSSQAPKLLFHYYDKDFNNEADTPDNFQSRRPNTSFCFLDIRSPGLGDTAMYLCATSRDYGDRVNYEQYFGPGTRLTVT.